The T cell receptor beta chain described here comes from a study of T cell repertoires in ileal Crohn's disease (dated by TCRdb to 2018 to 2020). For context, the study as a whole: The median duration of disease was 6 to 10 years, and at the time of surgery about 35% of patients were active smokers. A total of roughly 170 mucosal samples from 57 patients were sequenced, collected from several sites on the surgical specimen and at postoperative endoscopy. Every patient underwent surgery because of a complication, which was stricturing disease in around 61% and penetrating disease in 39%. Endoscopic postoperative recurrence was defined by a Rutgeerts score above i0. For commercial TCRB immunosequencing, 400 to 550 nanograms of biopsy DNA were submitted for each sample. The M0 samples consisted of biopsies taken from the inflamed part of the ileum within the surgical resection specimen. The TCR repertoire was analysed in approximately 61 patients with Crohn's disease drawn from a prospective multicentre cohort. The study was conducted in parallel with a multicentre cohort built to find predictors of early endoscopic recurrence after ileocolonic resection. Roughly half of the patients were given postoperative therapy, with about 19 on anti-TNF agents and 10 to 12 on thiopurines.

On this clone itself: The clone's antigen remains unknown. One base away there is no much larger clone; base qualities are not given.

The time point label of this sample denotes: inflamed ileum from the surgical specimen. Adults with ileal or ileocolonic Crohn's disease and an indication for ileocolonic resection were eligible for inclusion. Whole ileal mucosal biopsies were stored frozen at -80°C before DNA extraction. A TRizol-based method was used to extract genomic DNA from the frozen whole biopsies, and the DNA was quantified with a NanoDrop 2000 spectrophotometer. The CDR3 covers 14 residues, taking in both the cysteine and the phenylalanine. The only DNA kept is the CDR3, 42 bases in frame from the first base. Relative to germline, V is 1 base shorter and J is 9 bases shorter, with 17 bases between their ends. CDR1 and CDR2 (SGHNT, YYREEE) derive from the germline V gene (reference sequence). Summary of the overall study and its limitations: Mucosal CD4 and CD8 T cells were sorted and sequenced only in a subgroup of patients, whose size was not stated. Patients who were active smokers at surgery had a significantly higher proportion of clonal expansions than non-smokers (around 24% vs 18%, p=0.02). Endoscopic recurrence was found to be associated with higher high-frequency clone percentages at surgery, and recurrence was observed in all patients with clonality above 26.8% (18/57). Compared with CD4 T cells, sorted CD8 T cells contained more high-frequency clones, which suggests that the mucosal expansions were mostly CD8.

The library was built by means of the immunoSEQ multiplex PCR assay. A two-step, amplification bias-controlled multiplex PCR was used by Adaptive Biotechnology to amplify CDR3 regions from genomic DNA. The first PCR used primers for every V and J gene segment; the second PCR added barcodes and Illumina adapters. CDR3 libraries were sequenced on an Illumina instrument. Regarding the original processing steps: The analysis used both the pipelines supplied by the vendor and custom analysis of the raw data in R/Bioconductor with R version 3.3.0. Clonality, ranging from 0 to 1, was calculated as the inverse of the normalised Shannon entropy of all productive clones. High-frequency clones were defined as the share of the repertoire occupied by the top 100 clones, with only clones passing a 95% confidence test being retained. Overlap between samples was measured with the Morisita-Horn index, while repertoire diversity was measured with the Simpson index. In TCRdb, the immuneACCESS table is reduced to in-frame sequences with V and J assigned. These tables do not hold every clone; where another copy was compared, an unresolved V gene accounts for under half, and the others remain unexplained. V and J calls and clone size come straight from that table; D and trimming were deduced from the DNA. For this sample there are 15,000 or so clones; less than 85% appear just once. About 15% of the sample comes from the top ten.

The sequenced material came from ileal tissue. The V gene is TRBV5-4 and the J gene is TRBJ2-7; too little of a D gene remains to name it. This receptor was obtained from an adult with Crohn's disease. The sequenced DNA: TGTGCCAGCAGCTTGCAAACAGACCCCATCGGGCAGTACTTC. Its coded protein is CASSLQTDPIGQYF.